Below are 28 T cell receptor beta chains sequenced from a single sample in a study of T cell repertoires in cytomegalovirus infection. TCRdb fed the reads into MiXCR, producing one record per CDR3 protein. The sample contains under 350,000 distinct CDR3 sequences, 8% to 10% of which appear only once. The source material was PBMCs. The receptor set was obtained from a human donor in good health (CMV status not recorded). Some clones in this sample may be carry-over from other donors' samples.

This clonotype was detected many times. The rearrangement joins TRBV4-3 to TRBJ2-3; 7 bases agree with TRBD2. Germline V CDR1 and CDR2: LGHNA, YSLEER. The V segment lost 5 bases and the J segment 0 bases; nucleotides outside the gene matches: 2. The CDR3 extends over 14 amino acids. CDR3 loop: CASSEGGSTDTQYF. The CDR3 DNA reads TGCGCCAGCAGCGAGGGAGGGAGCACAGATACGCAGTATTTT.

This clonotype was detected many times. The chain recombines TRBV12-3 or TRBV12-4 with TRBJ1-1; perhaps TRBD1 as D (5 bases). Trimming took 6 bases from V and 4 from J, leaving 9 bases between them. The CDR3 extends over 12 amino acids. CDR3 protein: CASRRGATEAFF. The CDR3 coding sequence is TGTGCCAGCAGGAGGGGTGCCACTGAAGCTTTCTTT.

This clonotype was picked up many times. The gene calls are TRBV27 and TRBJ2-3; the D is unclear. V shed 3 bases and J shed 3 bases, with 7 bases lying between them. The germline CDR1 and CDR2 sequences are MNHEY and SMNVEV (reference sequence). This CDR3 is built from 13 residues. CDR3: CASSFGPTDTQYF. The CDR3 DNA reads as TGTGCCAGCAGTTTTGGGCCGACAGATACGCAGTATTTT.

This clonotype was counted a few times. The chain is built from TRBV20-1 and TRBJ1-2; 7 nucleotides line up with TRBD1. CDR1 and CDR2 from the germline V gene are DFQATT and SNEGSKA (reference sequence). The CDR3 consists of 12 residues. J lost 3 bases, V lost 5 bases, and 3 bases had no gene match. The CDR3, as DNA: TGCAGTGCTGCTACAGGGGACTATGGCTACACCTTC. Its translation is CSAATGDYGYTF.

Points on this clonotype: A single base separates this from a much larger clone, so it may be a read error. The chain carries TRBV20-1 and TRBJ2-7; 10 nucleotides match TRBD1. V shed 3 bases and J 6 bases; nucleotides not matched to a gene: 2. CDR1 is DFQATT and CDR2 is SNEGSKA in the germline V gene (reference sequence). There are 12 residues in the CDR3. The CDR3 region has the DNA TGCAGTGCTAGGACAGGGGGCTGCGAGCAGTACGTC. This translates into CSARTGGCEQYV.

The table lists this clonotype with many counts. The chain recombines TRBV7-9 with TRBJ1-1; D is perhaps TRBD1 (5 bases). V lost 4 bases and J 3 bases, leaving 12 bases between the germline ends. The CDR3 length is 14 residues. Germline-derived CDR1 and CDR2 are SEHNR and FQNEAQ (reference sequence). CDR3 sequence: CASSSGLVDTEAFF. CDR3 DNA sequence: TGTGCCAGCAGCTCGGGGCTTGTGGACACTGAAGCTTTCTTT.

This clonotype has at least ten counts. For the CDR3, the DNA is TGTGCCAGCAGTTTGGAAGGGCTGGGCTATGGCTACACCTTC. Protein sequence: CASSLEGLGYGYTF. The chain is built from TRBV12-3 or TRBV12-4 and TRBJ1-2; D gene uncertain. Trimming pared 3 bases from V and 4 bases from J, leaving 12 bases between. The CDR3 length is 14 residues.

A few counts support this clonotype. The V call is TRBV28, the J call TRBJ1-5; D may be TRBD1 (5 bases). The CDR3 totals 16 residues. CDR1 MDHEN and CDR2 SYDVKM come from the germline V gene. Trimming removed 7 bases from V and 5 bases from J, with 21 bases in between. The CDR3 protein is CASIGAGFLQHQPQHF. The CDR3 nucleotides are TGTGCCAGCATAGGTGCAGGGTTTTTACAACATCAGCCCCAGCATTTT.

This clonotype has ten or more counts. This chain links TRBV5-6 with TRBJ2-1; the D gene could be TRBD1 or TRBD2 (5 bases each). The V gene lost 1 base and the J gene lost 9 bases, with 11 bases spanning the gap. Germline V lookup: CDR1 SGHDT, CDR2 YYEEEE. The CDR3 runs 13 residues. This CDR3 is CASSLIGASEQFF. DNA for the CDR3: TGTGCCAGCAGCTTGATCGGGGCAAGTGAGCAGTTCTTC.

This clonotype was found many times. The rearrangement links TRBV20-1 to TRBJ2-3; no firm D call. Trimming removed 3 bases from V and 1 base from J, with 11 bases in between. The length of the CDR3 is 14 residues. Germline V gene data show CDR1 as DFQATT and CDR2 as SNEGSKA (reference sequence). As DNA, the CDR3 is TGCAGTGCTAGTCTCCGATTGGGCACAGATACGCAGTATTTT. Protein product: CSASLRLGTDTQYF.

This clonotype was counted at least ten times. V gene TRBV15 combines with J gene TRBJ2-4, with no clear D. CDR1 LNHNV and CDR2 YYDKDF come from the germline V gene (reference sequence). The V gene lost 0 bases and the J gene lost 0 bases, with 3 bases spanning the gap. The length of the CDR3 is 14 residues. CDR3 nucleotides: TGTGCCACCAGCAGAGAAGAAGCCAAAAACATTCAGTACTTC. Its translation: CATSREEAKNIQYF.

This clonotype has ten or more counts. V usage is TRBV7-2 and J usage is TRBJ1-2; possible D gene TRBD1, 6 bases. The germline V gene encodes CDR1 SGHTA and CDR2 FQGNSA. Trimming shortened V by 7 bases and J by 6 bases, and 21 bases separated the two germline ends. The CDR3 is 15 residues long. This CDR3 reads CASTKLGAGRDGYTF. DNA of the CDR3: TGTGCCAGCACCAAACTGGGGGCAGGGAGGGATGGCTACACCTTC.

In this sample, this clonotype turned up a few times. CDR3 DNA: TGCAGTGCTAGTCGCGGACACCACCCCTACGAGCAGTACGTC. The encoded protein is CSASRGHHPYEQYV. The gene calls are TRBV20-1 and TRBJ2-7; D possibly corresponds to TRBD1 (5 bases). The CDR3 has 14 amino acids. CDR1 is DFQATT, CDR2 SNEGSKA, per germline (reference sequence). The ends were cut back, 3 bases at V and 2 bases at J, with 14 bases in the middle.

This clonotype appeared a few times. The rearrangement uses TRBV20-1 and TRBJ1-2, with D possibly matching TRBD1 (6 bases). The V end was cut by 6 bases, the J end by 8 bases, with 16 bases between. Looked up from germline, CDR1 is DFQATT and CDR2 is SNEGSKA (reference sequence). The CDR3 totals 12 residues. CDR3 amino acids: CSANRESWGYTF. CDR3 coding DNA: TGCAGTGCCAACAGGGAATCATGGGGCTACACCTTC.

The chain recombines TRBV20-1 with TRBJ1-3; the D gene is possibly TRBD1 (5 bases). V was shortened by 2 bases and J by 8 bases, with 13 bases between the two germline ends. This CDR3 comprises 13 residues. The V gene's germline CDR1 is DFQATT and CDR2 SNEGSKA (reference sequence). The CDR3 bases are TGCAGTGCTAGAAGCCAGGGTGGTTACACCATATATTTT. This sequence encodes CSARSQGGYTIYF.

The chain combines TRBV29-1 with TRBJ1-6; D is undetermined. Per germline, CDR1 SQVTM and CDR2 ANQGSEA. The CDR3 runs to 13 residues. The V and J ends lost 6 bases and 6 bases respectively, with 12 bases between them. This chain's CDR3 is CSVAEFFNSPLHF. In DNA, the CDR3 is TGCAGCGTGGCAGAATTCTTTAATTCACCCCTCCACTTT.

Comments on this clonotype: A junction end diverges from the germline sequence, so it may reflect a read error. CDR3 nucleotide sequence: TGCAGCGTCGAAGCGAGACTTCACGAGGCCTATGGCTACACCTTC. This translates into CSVEARLHEAYGYTF. The chain is built from TRBV29-1 and TRBJ1-2; D is ambiguous. The CDR3 runs to 15 residues. Germline V gene lookup returns CDR1 SQVTM and CDR2 ANQGSEA.

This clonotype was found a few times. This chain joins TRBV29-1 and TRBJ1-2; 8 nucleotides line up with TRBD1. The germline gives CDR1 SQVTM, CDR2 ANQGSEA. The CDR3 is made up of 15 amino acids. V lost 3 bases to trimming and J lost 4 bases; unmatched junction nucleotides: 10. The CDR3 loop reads CSVEGGRGRVYGYTF. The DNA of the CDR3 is TGCAGCGTTGAGGGCGGCAGGGGGCGCGTCTATGGCTACACCTTC.

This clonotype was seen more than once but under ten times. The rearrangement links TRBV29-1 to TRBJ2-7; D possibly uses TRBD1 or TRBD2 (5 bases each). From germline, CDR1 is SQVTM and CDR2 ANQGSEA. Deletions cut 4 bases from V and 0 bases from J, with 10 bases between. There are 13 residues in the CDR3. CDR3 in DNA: TGCAGCGTTGCCGGGACCTACTCCTACGAGCAGTACTTC. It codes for CSVAGTYSYEQYF.

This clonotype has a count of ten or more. CDR3 residues: CASSLDRAAEAFF. The CDR3 bases are TGTGCCAGCTCCCTCGACAGGGCCGCTGAAGCTTTCTTT. The genes are TRBV18 and TRBJ1-1; 7 bases agree with TRBD1. The CDR3 spans 13 residues. Germline assignment: CDR1 KGHSH and CDR2 LQKENI. The V segment lost 6 bases and the J segment 6 bases; nucleotides outside the gene matches: 7.

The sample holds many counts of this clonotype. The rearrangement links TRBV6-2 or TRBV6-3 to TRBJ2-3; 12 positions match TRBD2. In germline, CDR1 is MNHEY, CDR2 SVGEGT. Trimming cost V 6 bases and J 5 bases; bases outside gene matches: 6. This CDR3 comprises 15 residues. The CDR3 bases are TGTGCCAGCAGACCCACTAGCGGGGGGAGAGATACGCAGTATTTT. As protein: CASRPTSGGRDTQYF.

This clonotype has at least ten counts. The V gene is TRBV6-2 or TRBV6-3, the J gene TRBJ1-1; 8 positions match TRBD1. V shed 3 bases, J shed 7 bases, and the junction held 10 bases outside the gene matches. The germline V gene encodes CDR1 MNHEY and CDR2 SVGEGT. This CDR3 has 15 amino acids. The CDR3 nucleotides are TGTGCCAGCAGTTATGGGACAGGAGTGCAGAATGAAGCTTTCTTT. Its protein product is CASSYGTGVQNEAFF.

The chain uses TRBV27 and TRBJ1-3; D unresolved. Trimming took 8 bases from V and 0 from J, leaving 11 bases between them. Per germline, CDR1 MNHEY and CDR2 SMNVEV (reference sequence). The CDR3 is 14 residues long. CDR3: CASAAGSSGNTIYF. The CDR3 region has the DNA TGTGCCAGCGCCGCGGGTTCCTCTGGAAACACCATATATTTT.

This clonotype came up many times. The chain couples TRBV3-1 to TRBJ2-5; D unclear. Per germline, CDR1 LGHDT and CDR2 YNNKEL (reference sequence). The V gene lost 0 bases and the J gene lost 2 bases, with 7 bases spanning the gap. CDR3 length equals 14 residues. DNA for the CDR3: TGTGCCAGCAGCCAAGAGAAACTTCAAGAGACCCAGTACTTC. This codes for CASSQEKLQETQYF.

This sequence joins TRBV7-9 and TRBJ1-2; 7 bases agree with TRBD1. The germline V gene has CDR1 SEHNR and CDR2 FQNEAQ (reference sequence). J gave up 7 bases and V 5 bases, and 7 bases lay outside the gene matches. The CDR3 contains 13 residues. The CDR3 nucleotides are TGTGCCAGCAGCCTCAGGGGGAAAGTTGGCTACACCTTC. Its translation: CASSLRGKVGYTF.

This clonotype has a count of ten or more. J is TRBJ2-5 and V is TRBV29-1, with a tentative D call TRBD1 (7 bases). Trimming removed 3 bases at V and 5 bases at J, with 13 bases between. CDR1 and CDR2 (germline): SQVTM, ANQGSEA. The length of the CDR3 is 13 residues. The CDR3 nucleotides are TGCAGCGTTGAGGAGGGGGCGGGGGAGACCCAGTACTTC. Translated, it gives CSVEEGAGETQYF.

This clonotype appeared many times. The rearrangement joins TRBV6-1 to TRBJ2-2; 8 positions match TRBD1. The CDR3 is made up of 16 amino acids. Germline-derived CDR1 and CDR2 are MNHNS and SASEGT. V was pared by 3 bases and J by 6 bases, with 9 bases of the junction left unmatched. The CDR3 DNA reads TGTGCCAGCAGTGACCCAGGGGGCGTTTTATCCGGGGAGCTGTTTTTT. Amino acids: CASSDPGGVLSGELFF.

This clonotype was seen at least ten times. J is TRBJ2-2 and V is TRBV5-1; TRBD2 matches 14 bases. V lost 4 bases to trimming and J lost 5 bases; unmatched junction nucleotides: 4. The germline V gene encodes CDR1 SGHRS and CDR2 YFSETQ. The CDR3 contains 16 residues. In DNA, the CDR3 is TGCGCCAGCAGCCCCGGACTAGCGGGGGGTACCGGGGAGCTGTTTTTT. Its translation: CASSPGLAGGTGELFF.